This T cell receptor beta chain was identified during a study of human T cells and chemical hapten exposure. This clonotype has at least ten counts. TCRdb used MiXCR to reprocess the RACE reads, holding one entry per CDR3 protein. This sample has 340,000 or so distinct CDR3 sequences; around 7% occur once, and the top ten carry 8.4%. The time point: patch test 1, 2 weeks after DPC sensitization. The treatment was: therapeutic diphenylcyclopropenone sensitization with weekly scalp DPC. Germline-derived CDR1 and CDR2 are SQVTM and ANQGSEA. The CDR3 spans 12 residues. V lost 7 bases and J lost 3, with 13 bases in between.

V is TRBV29-1 and J is TRBJ2-7, with D tentatively TRBD1 (6 bases). The TCR sequence derives from a woman younger than 30 with alopecia areata. Some clones in this sample may be carry-over from other donors' samples. Sequenced material: whole blood, taken in connection with sensitization to the hapten diphenylcyclopropenone (DPC). Written as DNA, the CDR3 is TGCAGCGGGGGCCAGGGGATCTACGAGCAGTACTTC. Residues: CSGGQGIYEQYF.